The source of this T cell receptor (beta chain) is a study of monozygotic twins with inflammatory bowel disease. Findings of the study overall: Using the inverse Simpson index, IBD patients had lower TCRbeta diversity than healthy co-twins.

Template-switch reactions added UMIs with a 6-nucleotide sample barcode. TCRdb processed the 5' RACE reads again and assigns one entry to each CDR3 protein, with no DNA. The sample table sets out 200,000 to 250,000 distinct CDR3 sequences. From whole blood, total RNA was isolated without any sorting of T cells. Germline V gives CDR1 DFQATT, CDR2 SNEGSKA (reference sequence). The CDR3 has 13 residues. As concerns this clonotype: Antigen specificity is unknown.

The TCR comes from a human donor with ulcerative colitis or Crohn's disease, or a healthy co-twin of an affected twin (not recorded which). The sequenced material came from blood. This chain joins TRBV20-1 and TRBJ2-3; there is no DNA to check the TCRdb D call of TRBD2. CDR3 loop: CSAGTIRTDTQYF.